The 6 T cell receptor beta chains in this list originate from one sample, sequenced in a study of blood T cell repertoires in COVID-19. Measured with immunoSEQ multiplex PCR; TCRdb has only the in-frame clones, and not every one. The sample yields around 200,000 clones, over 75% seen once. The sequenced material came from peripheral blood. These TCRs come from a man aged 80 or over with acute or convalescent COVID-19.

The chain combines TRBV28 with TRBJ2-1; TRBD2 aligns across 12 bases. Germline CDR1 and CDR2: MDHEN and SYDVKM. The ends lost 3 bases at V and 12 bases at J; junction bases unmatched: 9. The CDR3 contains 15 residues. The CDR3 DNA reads TGTGCCAGCAGTTTCACTAGCGGGAGGTCGAGAGGGCAGTTCTTC. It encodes CASSFTSGRSRGQFF. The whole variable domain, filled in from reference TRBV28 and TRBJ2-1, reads DVKVTQSSRYLVKRTGEKVFLECVQDMDHENMFWYRQDPGLGLRLIYFSYDVKMKEKGDIPEGYSVSREKKERFSLILESASTNQTSMYLCASSFTSGRSRGQFFGPGTRLTVL.

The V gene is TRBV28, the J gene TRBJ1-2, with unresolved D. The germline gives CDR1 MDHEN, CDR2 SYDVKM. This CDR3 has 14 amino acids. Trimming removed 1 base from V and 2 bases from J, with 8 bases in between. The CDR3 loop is CASSLLSENYGYTF. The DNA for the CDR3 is TGTGCCAGCAGTTTATTGAGTGAGAACTATGGCTACACCTTC.

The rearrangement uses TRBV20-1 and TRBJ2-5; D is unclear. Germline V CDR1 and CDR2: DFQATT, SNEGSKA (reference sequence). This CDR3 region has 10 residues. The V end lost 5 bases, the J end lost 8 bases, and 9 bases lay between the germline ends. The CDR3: CSALENTQYF. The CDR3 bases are TGCAGTGCTTTGGAGAACACCCAGTACTTC.

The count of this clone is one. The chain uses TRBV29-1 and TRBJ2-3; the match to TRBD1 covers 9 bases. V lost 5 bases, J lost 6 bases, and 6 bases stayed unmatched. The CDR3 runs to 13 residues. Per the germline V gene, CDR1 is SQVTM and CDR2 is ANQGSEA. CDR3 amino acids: CSVSTGTGDTQYF. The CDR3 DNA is TGCAGCGTTTCTACCGGGACAGGGGATACGCAGTATTTT.

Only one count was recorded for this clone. In DNA, the CDR3 is TGTGCCAGCAGCTTAGGAGGACTAGCGGTTTCTAGCACAGATACGCAGTATTTT. Protein: CASSLGGLAVSSTDTQYF. The rearrangement links TRBV11-2 to TRBJ2-3; 10 bases map to TRBD2. This CDR3 is built from 18 residues. V lost 1 base, J lost 0 bases, and 7 bases stayed unmatched. Per the germline V gene, CDR1 is SGHAT and CDR2 is FQNNGV.

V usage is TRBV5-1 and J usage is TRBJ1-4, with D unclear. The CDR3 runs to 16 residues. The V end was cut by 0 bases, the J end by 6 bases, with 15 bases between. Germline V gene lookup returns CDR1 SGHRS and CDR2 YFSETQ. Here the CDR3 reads CASSLAGQRRDEKLFF. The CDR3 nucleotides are TGCGCCAGCAGCTTGGCGGGCCAAAGGAGGGATGAAAAACTGTTTTTT. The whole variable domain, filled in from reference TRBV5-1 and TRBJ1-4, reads KAGVTQTPRYLIKTRGQQVTLSCSPISGHRSVSWYQQTPGQGLQFLFEYFSETQRNKGNFPGRFSGRQFSNSRSEMNVSTLELGDSALYLCASSLAGQRRDEKLFFGSGTQLSVL.